Presented here are 24 T cell receptor beta chains from one specimen sequenced in a study of T-cell memory formation after mild COVID-19. TCRdb called the 5' RACE reads again in MiXCR, with one record for every CDR3 protein. The data hold roughly 100,000 distinct CDR3 sequences, with about 13% observed a single time. The sequencing sample was made of PBMCs or a T cell subset sorted from them (not recorded which). The origin of the receptors is an adult woman who had mild COVID-19 (a few samples of this study predate the infection). Cell type and time point are not known.

This chain joins TRBV12-3 or TRBV12-4 and TRBJ1-2; 11 nucleotides match TRBD1. The CDR3 covers 17 residues. J gave up 2 bases and V 6 bases, and 11 bases lay outside the gene matches. The CDR3 loop reads CASSPTSGTGGNYGYTF. CDR3 DNA sequence: TGTGCCAGCAGCCCCACCTCCGGGACAGGGGGGAACTATGGCTACACCTTC.

The V and J genes are TRBV10-2 and TRBJ2-1, with 7 positions matching TRBD1. Unmatched junction bases numbered 12, after V lost 10 bases and J lost 3 bases. Germline values: CDR1 WSHSY, CDR2 SAAADI. The CDR3 contains 15 residues. The CDR3 protein is CATRGFRDNYNEQFF. The CDR3 region has the DNA TGCGCCACCAGGGGGTTCCGGGACAACTACAATGAGCAGTTCTTC.

As regards this clonotype: Mismatch with germline at one junction end may stem from a read error. V and J are TRBV3-1 and TRBJ2-1; 10 positions match TRBD2. CDR3 length equals 19 residues. Germline V lookup: CDR1 LGHDT, CDR2 YNNKEL (reference sequence). This chain's CDR3 is CASCHQEELSSGSYNEQFF. For the CDR3, the DNA is TGTGCCAGCTGCCACCAAGAGGAGCTTTCTAGCGGGAGTTACAATGAGCAGTTCTTC.

The chain employs TRBV9 and TRBJ2-1, with D perhaps TRBD2 (5 bases). The length of the CDR3 is 12 residues. The V and J ends lost 4 bases and 5 bases respectively, with 7 bases between them. The germline CDR1 and CDR2 sequences are SGDLS and YYNGEE. CDR3 nucleotides: TGTGCCAGCAGCCCGGGAAACAATGAGCAGTTCTTC. It encodes CASSPGNNEQFF.

This clonotype came up a few times. V gene TRBV5-1 combines with J gene TRBJ2-1, with unresolved D. The CDR3 has 14 residues. The ends were cut back, 0 bases at V and 5 bases at J, with 9 bases in the middle. Per the germline V gene, CDR1 is SGHRS and CDR2 is YFSETQ. The CDR3 reads CASSLVPEHNEQFF. The CDR3 bases are TGCGCCAGCAGCTTGGTGCCAGAACACAATGAGCAGTTCTTC.

The table lists this clonotype with a few counts. CDR3 in amino acids: CASSQITGFDTGELFF. CDR3 nucleotides: TGTGCCAGCAGCCAAATAACAGGGTTCGACACCGGGGAGCTGTTTTTT. This chain joins TRBV4-2 and TRBJ2-2; tentatively, D is TRBD1 (6 bases). The CDR3 is made up of 16 amino acids. V shed 2 bases and J shed 3 bases, with 13 bases lying between them. Germline CDR1 LGHNA, CDR2 YNFKEQ.

This clonotype has more than one count but fewer than ten. The chain carries TRBV12-3 or TRBV12-4 and TRBJ1-4; 7 bases agree with TRBD1. With 8 bases clipped from V and 4 bases from J, the junction kept 1 base outside the gene matches. The CDR3 runs 12 residues. The CDR3, as DNA: TGTGCCAGCCGGGACAGTAATGAAAAACTGTTTTTT. Protein sequence: CASRDSNEKLFF.

This sequence joins TRBV6-5 and TRBJ2-7, with D possibly called TRBD1 or TRBD2 (5 bases each). CDR1 MNHEY and CDR2 SVGAGI come from the germline V gene. The CDR3 sequence is 15 residues long. Deletions cut 0 bases from V and 1 base from J, with 10 bases between. The CDR3 DNA reads as TGTGCCAGCAGTTACTCGGGGGAAGGTTCCTACGAGCAGTACTTC. Its protein product is CASSYSGEGSYEQYF.

This clonotype occurred a few times. The chain joins TRBV14 to TRBJ2-5; D is possibly TRBD1 or TRBD2 (6 bases each). CDR3 size: 15 residues. Trimming pared 7 bases from V and 5 bases from J, leaving 20 bases between. Germline CDR1 reads SGHDN; CDR2 reads FVKESK. The CDR3 nucleotides are TGTGCCAGCAATCAAATACGGGGGCCTAGGGAGACCCAGTACTTC. It yields the protein CASNQIRGPRETQYF.

This clonotype was counted between two and nine times. This chain connects TRBV2 to TRBJ1-3; D is perhaps TRBD1 (6 bases). This CDR3 comprises 15 residues. Germline values: CDR1 SNHLY, CDR2 FYNNEI. V was clipped by 2 bases and J by 3 bases, with 11 bases between them. CDR3 coding DNA: TGTGCCAGCAGTGAAACAGGGTCCTTTGGAAACACCATATATTTT. It yields the protein CASSETGSFGNTIYF.

The V and J genes are TRBV9 and TRBJ2-3; tentative D call: TRBD2 (6 bases). Trimming removed 0 bases from V and 4 bases from J, with 9 bases in between. The CDR3 spans 14 residues. The germline V gene has CDR1 SGDLS and CDR2 YYNGEE. In nucleotides, the CDR3 is TGTGCCAGCAGCGTAGTCGGGGAGGCAGATACGCAGTATTTT. It yields the protein CASSVVGEADTQYF. Drawing the rest from reference TRBV9 and TRBJ2-3, the complete variable domain is DSGVTQTPKHLITATGQRVTLRCSPRSGDLSVYWYQQSLDQGLQFLIQYYNGEERAKGNILERFSAQQFPDLHSELNLSSLELGDSALYFCASSVVGEADTQYFGPGTRLTVL.

The CDR3 sequence is CASSLSGWGTEAFF. The DNA of the CDR3 is TGTGCCAGCAGCTTATCAGGCTGGGGCACTGAAGCTTTCTTT. J is TRBJ1-1 and V is TRBV7-8, with unresolved D. V was cut by 2 bases and J by 4 bases, with 11 bases left in between. Looked up from germline, CDR1 is SGHVS and CDR2 is FQNEAQ. This CDR3 contains 14 residues.

This clonotype was recorded only once. This chain connects TRBV7-9 to TRBJ2-7, with 11 bases that match TRBD1. Germline V gives CDR1 SEHNR, CDR2 FQNEAQ (reference sequence). This CDR3 has 15 amino acids. Trimming took 5 bases from V and 3 from J; bases not matched to a gene: 6. The CDR3 protein is CASSLQDRGLYEQYF. CDR3 nucleotides: TGTGCCAGCAGCCTTCAGGACAGGGGGCTCTACGAGCAGTACTTC.

The chain carries TRBV7-2 and TRBJ2-1; no firm D call. The ends were cut back, 1 base at V and 2 bases at J, with 12 bases in the middle. The germline CDR1 and CDR2 sequences are SGHTA and FQGNSA. This CDR3 is built from 16 residues. The CDR3 nucleotides read TGTGCCAGCAGCTTAGTGACGGTATCCACCTACAATGAGCAGTTCTTC. Its protein is CASSLVTVSTYNEQFF.

V and J are TRBV29-1 and TRBJ2-1; possible D gene TRBD1, 9 bases. V shed 7 bases and J shed 7 bases, with 29 bases lying between them. The CDR3 is 17 residues long. Germline lookup yields CDR1 SQVTM and CDR2 ANQGSEA. In DNA, the CDR3 is TGCAGCGCCTGGACAGGGGAAGCACTAGCGGAGGGGAATGAGCAGTTCTTC. This translates into CSAWTGEALAEGNEQFF.

The chain employs TRBV24-1 and TRBJ2-2, with 8 nucleotides matching TRBD1. Per germline, CDR1 KGHDR and CDR2 SFDVKD. The V gene end was trimmed by 1 base and the J gene end by 3 bases; junction bases not matched to a gene: 12. The CDR3 length is 19 residues. The CDR3 sequence is CATSDFPIPDRGYTGELFF. In DNA, the CDR3 is TGTGCCACCAGTGATTTTCCCATCCCTGACAGGGGTTACACCGGGGAGCTGTTTTTT.

This clonotype has a count of ten or more. The J gene is TRBJ2-1, the V gene TRBV7-3; D not resolved. The CDR3 loop spans 17 amino acids. CDR1 SGHTA and CDR2 FQGTGA come from the germline V gene. Trimming left V 1 base short and J 6 bases short, with 19 bases between. The CDR3 sequence is CASSLNPQLLVGNEQFF. CDR3 DNA sequence: TGTGCCAGCAGCTTAAATCCTCAGTTGCTAGTAGGCAATGAGCAGTTCTTC.

This clonotype has more than one count but fewer than ten. The gene calls are TRBV7-2 and TRBJ2-1, with TRBD2 identical over 10 bases. Unmatched junction bases numbered 12, after V lost 1 base and J lost 0 bases. This CDR3 spans 20 amino acids. Germline CDR1 SGHTA, CDR2 FQGNSA. CDR3 sequence reads: CASSLGVLAGEVFSYNEQFF. The CDR3 coding sequence is TGTGCCAGCAGCTTAGGTGTCCTAGCGGGAGAGGTGTTCTCCTACAATGAGCAGTTCTTC.

J is TRBJ1-2 and V is TRBV12-3 or TRBV12-4; D gene uncertain. CDR3 length equals 13 residues. The V end was cut by 4 bases, the J end by 8 bases, with 14 bases between. CDR3 bases: TGTGCCAGCAGTTATAGCCGACGAGAGGGCTACACCTTC. This codes for CASSYSRREGYTF.

This sequence joins TRBV7-9 and TRBJ1-1; no clear D gene. Per the germline V gene, CDR1 is SEHNR and CDR2 is FQNEAQ (reference sequence). V dropped 2 bases and J dropped 4 bases, with 11 bases sitting between them. The CDR3 spans 14 residues. The CDR3 nucleotides read TGTGCCAGCAGCTTAAGGGAGAGTACCACTGAAGCTTTCTTT. Protein sequence: CASSLRESTTEAFF.

This clonotype was picked up a small number of times. This sequence joins TRBV9 and TRBJ1-3; D might be TRBD1 (6 bases). Trimming left V 3 bases short and J 1 base short, with 11 bases between. The V gene's germline CDR1 is SGDLS and CDR2 YYNGEE. This CDR3 comprises 15 residues. The CDR3 here is CASSEQGRSGNTIYF. The CDR3 DNA follows: TGTGCCAGCAGCGAACAGGGTCGTTCTGGAAACACCATATATTTT.

The rearrangement uses TRBV5-1 and TRBJ2-1; D remains ambiguous. V was cut by 2 bases and J by 7 bases, with 16 bases left in between. Germline CDR1 and CDR2: SGHRS and YFSETQ. The CDR3 has 15 residues. The CDR3 here is CASSLVARVENEQFF. The CDR3 DNA is TGCGCCAGCAGCTTAGTCGCTAGAGTAGAGAATGAGCAGTTCTTC.

The sample holds many counts of this clonotype. The chain is built from TRBV12-3 or TRBV12-4 and TRBJ2-7; the match to TRBD2 covers 7 bases. With V trimmed by 3 bases and J by 5 bases, 7 bases remained unmatched. This CDR3 region has 14 residues. This CDR3 is CASSFSSGTNEQYF. The CDR3 bases are TGTGCCAGCAGTTTCTCCTCCGGGACTAACGAGCAGTACTTC.

This clonotype showed up just a few times. The V call is TRBV6-4, the J call TRBJ2-3; 10 positions match TRBD2. Germline CDR1 and CDR2: MRHNA and SNTAGT. Trimming cost V 8 bases and J 2 bases; bases outside gene matches: 7. The CDR3 has 15 amino acids. CDR3: CASSAAGGPTDTQYF. The CDR3 region has the DNA TGTGCCAGCTCGGCAGCGGGGGGGCCCACAGATACGCAGTATTTT.